This TCR beta chain was captured by sequencing in a study of cytomegalovirus exposure and HLA in healthy donors. Study outcomes and limitations: Relative to equally common others, HLA-associated TCR beta chains showed greater clonal expansion in a later analysis. Presence/absence results assume similar sequencing depth per donor, which may not hold. Later analysis associated a missense DCLRE1C variant with TCR beta V- and J-gene trimming.

This PCR relied on a set of 60 Vbeta primers and 13 Jbeta primers. Original processing notes: A later analysis counted tens of millions of unique TCR beta chains, roughly 11 million shared. Only in-frame clones appear in the TCRdb table, and some are missing; sequencing was by immunoSEQ multiplex PCR. That table is the source of V, J and clone size, and D and trimming were worked out from the DNA. The profile shows just over 150,000 clones, 86% of them singletons. Germline loops: CDR1 MNHNS, CDR2 SASEGT. The CDR3 runs to 17 residues. V shed 1 base and J 5 bases; nucleotides not matched to a gene: 10. A remark on this clone: The antigen is unknown.

The chain uses TRBV6-1 and TRBJ2-7, with 11 nucleotides matching TRBD2. The source is a woman aged 18-35 years in good health and CMV-seronegative. What was sequenced was PBMCs. Here the CDR3 reads CASSEGLLAGGPHEQYF. The CDR3 nucleotides are TGTGCCAGCAGTGAAGGCCTTCTAGCGGGAGGACCCCACGAGCAGTACTTC.